This T cell receptor (beta chain) originates from a study of T-cell reconstitution after alpha-beta-depleted transplantation in children. Preparation of the TCRbeta library was carried out with unique molecular identifiers. MiXCR, run by TCRdb on the PCR reads, gives a single entry per CDR3 protein. The sample carries about 600,000 distinct CDR3 sequences, approximately 10% recorded once. Trimming pared 0 bases from V and 5 bases from J, leaving 8 bases between. Germline assignment: CDR1 ENHRY and CDR2 SYGVKD. CDR3 length: 14 amino acids. This clonotype was observed many times. J is TRBJ2-1 and V is TRBV10-3; D is uncertain. Source: PBMCs from the stem cell graft donor, taken from the stem cell graft. This TCR derives from a human donor who donated a stem cell graft to a child with acute myeloid leukemia. CDR3 nucleotide sequence: TGTGCCATCAGTGAGTCCGGCCCAGACAATGAGCAGTTCTTC. Translating gives CAISESGPDNEQFF.